One sample yielded the 13 T cell receptor beta chains listed below, sequenced in a study of low-dose radiotherapy and immunotherapy resistance in tumors. Time point: before trial treatment. First-strand cDNA relied on TRAV- and TRBV-specific primers spanning alpha and beta chains. The authors ran roughly 20 PCR cycles to amplify TCRs with a constant-region primer and V-primer adapter. TCRdb itself ran the reads through MiXCR, one entry per CDR3 protein. Of under 90,000 distinct CDR3 sequences in the sample, 15% to 20% were seen once. The sequenced sample was PBMCs, obtained before treatment. The receptors were sampled from a male donor with prostate cancer.

This clonotype came up many times. The chain combines TRBV11-3 with TRBJ2-7; D uncertain. The CDR3 length is 13 residues. Trimming stripped 1 base from V and 6 bases from J, with 10 bases between. Germline V lookup: CDR1 SGHNT, CDR2 YENEEA. CDR3 region: CASSLVGSGEQYF. CDR3 nucleotide sequence: TGTGCCAGCAGCTTAGTAGGGTCGGGCGAGCAGTACTTC.

To note about this clonotype: A much larger clonotype is one base distant, so this may be a read error. The chain is built from TRBV5-1 and TRBJ2-5; TRBD1 agrees at 11 bases. Germline V gene lookup returns CDR1 SGHRS and CDR2 YFSETQ. This CDR3 has 15 amino acids. The CDR3 DNA sequence: TGCGCCGGCAGCTTGGCTGGACAGGGGGCTGAGACCCAGTACTTC. Translated, it gives CAGSLAGQGAETQYF. The variable domain in full, completed from reference TRBV5-1 and TRBJ2-5, reads KAGVTQTPRYLIKTRGQQVTLSCSPISGHRSVSWYQQTPGQGLQFLFEYFSETQRNKGNFPGRFSGRQFSNSRSEMNVSTLELGDSALYLCAGSLAGQGAETQYFGPGTRLLVL.

This clonotype was recorded many times. CDR3 in amino acids: CASSYVSGANVLTF. The CDR3 coding sequence is TGTGCCAGCAGTTACGTCTCTGGGGCCAACGTCCTGACTTTC. The rearrangement links TRBV6-2 or TRBV6-3 to TRBJ2-6; D not resolved. V was pared by 2 bases and J by 0 bases, with 2 bases between. The CDR3 has 14 amino acids. The germline gives CDR1 MNHEY, CDR2 SVGEGT.

In its sample, this clonotype was seen many times. The V and J genes are TRBV25-1 and TRBJ2-2, with a possible D match to TRBD2 (6 bases). The CDR3 consists of 17 residues. Trimming took 3 bases from V and 2 from J, leaving 16 bases between them. The germline CDR1 and CDR2 sequences are MGHDK and SYGVNS. CDR3 sequence: CASSEQTPGLNTGELFF. CDR3 coding DNA: TGTGCCAGCAGTGAGCAGACTCCCGGACTAAACACCGGGGAGCTGTTTTTT.

This clonotype was found many times. V usage is TRBV11-2 and J usage is TRBJ2-1; 11 nucleotides line up with TRBD1. V trimming: 8 bases; J trimming: 9 bases; junction bases outside the gene matches: 9. Germline V gene data show CDR1 as SGHAT and CDR2 as FQNNGV. The CDR3 runs to 14 residues. CDR3 sequence reads: CASLRDRGSGEQFF. As DNA, the CDR3 is TGTGCCAGCCTGCGGGACAGGGGGTCCGGTGAGCAGTTCTTC.

This clonotype appeared many times. The chain is built from TRBV3-1 and TRBJ2-3; either TRBD1 or TRBD2 may supply D (6 bases each). Germline loops: CDR1 LGHDT, CDR2 YNNKEL (reference sequence). V shed 1 base and J shed 4 bases, with 12 bases lying between them. CDR3 length: 15 amino acids. As DNA, the CDR3 is TGTGCCAGCAGCCAAGTCGGGGGCAGGGCAGATACGCAGTATTTT. Translation gives CASSQVGGRADTQYF.

This clonotype has a count of ten or more. The J gene is TRBJ2-2, the V gene TRBV6-5; 12 nucleotides match TRBD2. This CDR3 has 15 residues. The junction had 4 bases not matched to a gene; V was cut back by 5 bases and J by 6 bases. Per the germline V gene, CDR1 is MNHEY and CDR2 is SVGAGI. CDR3 nucleotides: TGTGCCAGCAGTGCTAGCGGGGGGGTCGCCGGGGAGCTGTTTTTT. This encodes CASSASGGVAGELFF.

In this sample, this clonotype turned up once. The chain is built from TRBV6-1 and TRBJ1-2; D is uncertain. CDR3 length: 12 residues. Germline CDR1 reads MNHNS; CDR2 reads SASEGT. The germline V and J ends were trimmed by 3 bases and 4 bases, with 6 bases remaining between them. The CDR3 DNA follows: TGTGCCAGCAGTGACGACGGCTATGGCTACACCTTC. This gives the protein CASSDDGYGYTF.

The chain couples TRBV5-6 to TRBJ2-3; a weak D match, TRBD2 (6 bases). Trimming took off 2 bases at V and 9 bases at J, with 16 bases between the two ends. From germline, CDR1 is SGHDT and CDR2 YYEEEE. The CDR3 is 14 residues long. CDR3: CASSFQVPGGTQYF. The CDR3 DNA is TGTGCCAGCAGCTTCCAGGTCCCCGGGGGAACGCAGTATTTT.

This clonotype was seen repeatedly, ten times or more. The chain carries TRBV6-5 and TRBJ2-3; TRBD1 agrees at 7 bases. The CDR3 consists of 15 residues. Germline V gene sequence: CDR1 MNHEY, CDR2 SVGAGI. V was clipped by 6 bases and J by 2 bases; unmatched bases: 8. The CDR3 nucleotides are TGTGCCAGCAGAAGAGGGGGCCCGGTCACAGATACGCAGTATTTT. This sequence encodes CASRRGGPVTDTQYF.

There are many counts of this clonotype. This rearrangement joins TRBV20-1 to TRBJ2-7, with 7 positions matching TRBD1. J was trimmed by 6 bases and V by 1 base; bases with no gene match: 3. The V gene's germline CDR1 is DFQATT and CDR2 SNEGSKA (reference sequence). This CDR3 comprises 12 residues. In nucleotides, the CDR3 is TGCAGTGCTAGAGTACGACAGGGCGAGCAGTACTTC. It yields the protein CSARVRQGEQYF.

This clonotype came up many times. This rearrangement joins TRBV5-4 to TRBJ2-2; TRBD2 aligns across 8 bases. CDR1 is SGHNT, CDR2 YYREEE, per germline (reference sequence). V lost 4 bases and J lost 3; bases outside the gene matches: 5. This CDR3 region has 15 residues. The CDR3 coding sequence is TGTGCCAGCAGCCCGGGGGGGAAGTACACCGGGGAGCTGTTTTTT. Its protein product is CASSPGGKYTGELFF.

This clonotype was detected many times. The genes are TRBV5-1 and TRBJ1-4, with a possible D match to TRBD1 (5 bases). The ends were cut back, 1 base at V and 5 bases at J, with 15 bases in the middle. This CDR3 has 16 residues. CDR1 and CDR2 (germline): SGHRS, YFSETQ. CDR3 in DNA: TGCGCCAGCAGCTTGTTCGCTTCGGGGGGGAATGAAAAACTGTTTTTT. It codes for CASSLFASGGNEKLFF.